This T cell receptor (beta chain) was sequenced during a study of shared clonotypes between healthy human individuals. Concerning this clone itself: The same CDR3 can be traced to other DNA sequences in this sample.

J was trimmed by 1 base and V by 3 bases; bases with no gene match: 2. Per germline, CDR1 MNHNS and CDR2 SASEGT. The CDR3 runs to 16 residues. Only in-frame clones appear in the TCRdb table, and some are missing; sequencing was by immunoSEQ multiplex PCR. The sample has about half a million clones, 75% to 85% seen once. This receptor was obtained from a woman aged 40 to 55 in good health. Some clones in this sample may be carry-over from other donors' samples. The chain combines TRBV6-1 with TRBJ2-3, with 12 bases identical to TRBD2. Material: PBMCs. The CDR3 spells CASSETSGSGTDTQYF. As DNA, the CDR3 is TGTGCCAGCAGTGAGACTAGCGGGAGTGGCACAGATACGCAGTATTTT.